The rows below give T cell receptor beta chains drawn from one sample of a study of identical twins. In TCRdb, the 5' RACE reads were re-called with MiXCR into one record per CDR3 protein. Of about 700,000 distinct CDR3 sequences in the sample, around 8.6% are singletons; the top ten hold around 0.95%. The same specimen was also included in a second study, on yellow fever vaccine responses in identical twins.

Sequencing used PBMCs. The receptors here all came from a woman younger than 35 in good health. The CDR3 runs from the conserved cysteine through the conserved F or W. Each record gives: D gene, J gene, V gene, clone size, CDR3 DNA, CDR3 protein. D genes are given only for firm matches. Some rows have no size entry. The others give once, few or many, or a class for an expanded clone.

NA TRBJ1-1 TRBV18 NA TGTGCCAGCTCACCAAGGGGGGTTGGACAGCTTGAAGCTTTCTTT CASSPRGVGQLEAFF
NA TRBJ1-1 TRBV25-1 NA TGTGCCAGCAGTGTGGGGGGGGCGCGCACTGAAGCTTTCTTT CASSVGGARTEAFF
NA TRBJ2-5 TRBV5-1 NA TGCGCCAGCAGCGTCAGGGACCAAGAGACCCAGTACTTC CASSVRDQETQYF
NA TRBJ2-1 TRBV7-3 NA TGTGCCAGCAGCTTAAGGCTCGGGGATGAGCAGTTCTTC CASSLRLGDEQFF
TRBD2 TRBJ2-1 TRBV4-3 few TGCGCCAGCAGCCAAGGGACTAGCGGGAGCGTTCATGAGCAGTTCTTC CASSQGTSGSVHEQFF
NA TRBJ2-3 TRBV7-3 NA TGTGCCAGCAGCCCAAGAGGCACTAGCCCCCTGGATACGCAGTATTTT CASSPRGTSPLDTQYF
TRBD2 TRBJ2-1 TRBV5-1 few TGCGCCAGCAGCCCCTCGGGAAGCGGGAGGGCCGGTGAGCAGTTCTTC CASSPSGSGRAGEQFF
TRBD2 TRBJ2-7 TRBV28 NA TGTGCCAGCCTCAGCGGGGGATGGAACGAGCAGTACTTC CASLSGGWNEQYF
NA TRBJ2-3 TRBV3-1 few TGTGCCAGCAGTCCCGAAGGCTTCCTAAGCACAGATACGCAGTATTTT CASSPEGFLSTDTQYF
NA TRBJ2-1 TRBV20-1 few TGCAGTGCTAGAGATGAAGGGGGATACAATGAGCAGTTCTTC CSARDEGGYNEQFF
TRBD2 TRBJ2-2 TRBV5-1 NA TGCGCCAGCAGCCCTGGGGAAGGGCTAGCGGGTAACACCGGGGAGCTGTTTTTT CASSPGEGLAGNTGELFF
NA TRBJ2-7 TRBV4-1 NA TGCGCCAGCAGCCAACTCGAACTGCAGACCTACGAGCAGTACTTC CASSQLELQTYEQYF
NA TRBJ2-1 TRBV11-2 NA TGTGCCAGCAGCTTAGTGTCGGTAAATGAGCAGTTCTTC CASSLVSVNEQFF
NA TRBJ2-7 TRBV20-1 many TGCAGTGCTAGTAGGGACACTGTGGGGGAGCAGTACTTC CSASRDTVGEQYF
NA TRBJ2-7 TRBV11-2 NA TGTGCCAGCAGCTTAGGGGGCAGGACGGCCACCTACGAGCAGTACTTC CASSLGGRTATYEQYF
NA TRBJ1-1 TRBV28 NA TGTGCCAGCAGTCGTCCCCAGGATACCACTGAAGCTTTCTTT CASSRPQDTTEAFF
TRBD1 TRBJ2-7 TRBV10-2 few TGCGCCAGCACGGACAGGGGAGGCACCTACGAGCAGTACTTC CASTDRGGTYEQYF
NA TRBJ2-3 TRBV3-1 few TGCCAACTTCAGGACAGCACAGATACGCAGTATTTT CQLQDSTDTQYF
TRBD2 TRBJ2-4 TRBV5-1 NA TGCGCCAGCAGCTTGTCCGCGGGGCTTCTAGCGGGACAAGCCAAAAACATTCAGTACTTC CASSLSAGLLAGQAKNIQYF
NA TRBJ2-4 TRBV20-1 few TGCAGTGCTAGTGAGATTGGGGAATCCAAAAACATTCAGTACTTC CSASEIGESKNIQYF
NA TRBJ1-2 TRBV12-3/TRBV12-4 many TGTGCCAGCAGTTTAGACGGGGGTAACTATGGCTACACCTTC CASSLDGGNYGYTF
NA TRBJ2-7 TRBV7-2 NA TGTGCCAGCAGCTTCCGTCAGGGCTTGGGCGAGCAGTACTTC CASSFRQGLGEQYF
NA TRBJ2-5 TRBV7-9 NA TGTGCCAGCAGCTCCCGGACACAAAAAGAGACCCAGTACTTC CASSSRTQKETQYF
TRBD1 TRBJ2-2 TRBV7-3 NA TGTGCCAGCAGCACTTTAGGGACAGCGAACACCGGGGAGCTGTTTTTT CASSTLGTANTGELFF
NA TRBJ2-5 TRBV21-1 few TGTGCCAGCAGCCTCATCGCTTGGGGGGTTCGGGAGACCCAGTACTTC CASSLIAWGVRETQYF
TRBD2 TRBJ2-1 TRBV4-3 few TGCGCCAGCAGCCTCGGGGGACTAGCATCTCCTGAGCAGTTCTTC CASSLGGLASPEQFF
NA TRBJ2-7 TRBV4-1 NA TGCGCCAGCAGCCAAGATATGTCGGCCATCTACGAGCAGTACTTC CASSQDMSAIYEQYF
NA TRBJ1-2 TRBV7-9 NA TGTGCCAGCAGCGTAACAGATTCCTATGGCTACACCTTC CASSVTDSYGYTF
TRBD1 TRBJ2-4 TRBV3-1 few TGTGCCAGCAGCCCTGCGACAGGGGGGGTCTTCGTTTCGTACTTC CASSPATGGVFVSYF
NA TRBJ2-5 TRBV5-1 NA TGCGCCAGCAGCTCTGATTACCAAGAGACCCAGTACTTC CASSSDYQETQYF
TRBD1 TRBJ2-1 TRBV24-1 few TGTGCCACCAGTGAACCGGGACAGGGGCTGGAGAATGAGCAGTTCTTC CATSEPGQGLENEQFF
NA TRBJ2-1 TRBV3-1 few TGTGCCAGCAGCCAAGATCGTAGTTTGTCTGAGCAGTTCTTC CASSQDRSLSEQFF
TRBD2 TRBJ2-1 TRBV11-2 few TGTGCCAGCAGCTTCGGGGGGATCTCCTACAATGAGCAGTTCTTC CASSFGGISYNEQFF
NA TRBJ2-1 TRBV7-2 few TGTGCCAGCAGCTACGATTCAGCAAATGAGCAGTTCTTC CASSYDSANEQFF
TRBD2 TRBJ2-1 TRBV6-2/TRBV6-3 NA TGTGCCAGCAGTTTAGCGGGAGGGATTTACAATGAGCAGTTCTTC CASSLAGGIYNEQFF
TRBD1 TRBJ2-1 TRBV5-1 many TGCGCCAGCAGCTGGGGACAGGGCCCCTACAATGAGCAGTTCTTC CASSWGQGPYNEQFF
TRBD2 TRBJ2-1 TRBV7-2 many TGTGCCAGCAGCCCAAGACTAGCGGACAACAATGAGCAGTTCTTC CASSPRLADNNEQFF
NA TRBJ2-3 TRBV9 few TGTGCCAGCAGCGTAGGCCAGAAAGTAGATACGCAGTATTTT CASSVGQKVDTQYF
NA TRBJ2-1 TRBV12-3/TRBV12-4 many TGTGCCAGCAGGGGGCAAGGAGGCTACAATGAGCAGTTCTTC CASRGQGGYNEQFF
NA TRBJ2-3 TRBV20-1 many TGCAGTGCTAGAGCAGGGTGGGAGACGGTCACAGATACGCAGTATTTT CSARAGWETVTDTQYF
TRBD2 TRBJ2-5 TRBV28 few TGTGCCAGCAGTTTTAGCGGGATATCAGAGACCCAGTACTTC CASSFSGISETQYF
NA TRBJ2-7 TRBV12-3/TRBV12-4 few TGTGCCAGCAGTTTTGGGCTAGAAGGCGTCGGTCGCTACGAGCAGTACTTC CASSFGLEGVGRYEQYF
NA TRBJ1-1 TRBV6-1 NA TGTGCCAGCCGGCCGGGACACCTGAACACTGAAGCTTTCTTT CASRPGHLNTEAFF
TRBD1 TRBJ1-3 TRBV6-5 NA TGTGCCAGCAGTTACCGCGGCCGGGACAGGCCTGGGAGCACCATATATTTT CASSYRGRDRPGSTIYF